Below are 32 T cell receptor beta chains sequenced from a single sample in a study of T cells after yellow fever vaccination. Using its own MiXCR run on the 5' RACE reads, TCRdb lists one record per CDR3 protein. The sample yields some 220,000 distinct CDR3 sequences, approximately 3% seen once. The sample consisted of CD4+ T cells sorted from PBMCs, taken 10 days after the yellow fever booster vaccination. The receptors come from a man younger than 35 who received the YFV17D yellow fever vaccine.

This chain links TRBV21-1 with TRBJ2-7; the table's D gene call, TRBD2, was not cross checked with the DNA. TRBV21-1 is a pseudogene. This CDR3 has 14 residues. The CDR3 region has the DNA TGTGCCGGTCTAACTACTAGCGGGGGGCGGGAGCAGTACTTC. Residues: CAGLTTSGGREQYF.

The table lists this clonotype with many counts. The V call is TRBV10-3, the J call TRBJ1-6; D ambiguous. This CDR3 has 17 amino acids. Germline lookup yields CDR1 ENHRY and CDR2 SYGVKD. Deletions cut 2 bases from V and 7 bases from J, with 18 bases between. The CDR3, as DNA: TGTGCCATCAGTGAGGGAGGGTCTGGGCCAGCCAATTCACCCCTCCACTTT. Translated: CAISEGGSGPANSPLHF.

A few counts support this clonotype. This sequence joins TRBV18 and TRBJ2-6, with 7 bases lining up with TRBD2. V shed 3 bases and J 4 bases; nucleotides not matched to a gene: 6. Germline assignment: CDR1 KGHSH and CDR2 LQKENI. The CDR3 length is 16 residues. DNA of the CDR3: TGTGCCAGCTCACCGGGAGGGGCCGGAGGGGCCAACGTCCTGACTTTC. It encodes CASSPGGAGGANVLTF.

The chain carries TRBV3-1 and TRBJ2-3; D is uncertain. CDR1 LGHDT and CDR2 YNNKEL come from the germline V gene (reference sequence). Trimming took 8 bases from V and 3 from J, leaving 6 bases between them. The CDR3 is made up of 11 amino acids. The DNA for the CDR3 is TGTGCCAGCCGCAATACAGATACGCAGTATTTT. As protein: CASRNTDTQYF.

This clonotype appeared many times. The V gene is TRBV7-9, the J gene TRBJ1-2; 10 positions match TRBD1. V lost 1 base, J lost 6 bases, and 14 bases stayed unmatched. Germline lookup yields CDR1 SEHNR and CDR2 FQNEAQ (reference sequence). There are 18 residues in the CDR3. The CDR3 sequence: CASSLGRRTGGRVDGYTF. The DNA for the CDR3 is TGTGCCAGCAGCTTAGGCCGGCGGACAGGGGGTCGGGTCGATGGCTACACCTTC.

V gene TRBV5-1 combines with J gene TRBJ2-1; 9 bases line up with TRBD2. J was trimmed by 6 bases and V by 2 bases; bases with no gene match: 6. CDR3 length equals 15 residues. The germline gives CDR1 SGHRS, CDR2 YFSETQ. In DNA form, the CDR3 reads TGCGCCAGCAGCTTCGGGACTAGCCCAAGCAATGAGCAGTTCTTC. Protein product: CASSFGTSPSNEQFF. Based on the CDR3 plus reference TRBV5-1 and TRBJ2-1, the full variable domain is KAGVTQTPRYLIKTRGQQVTLSCSPISGHRSVSWYQQTPGQGLQFLFEYFSETQRNKGNFPGRFSGRQFSNSRSEMNVSTLELGDSALYLCASSFGTSPSNEQFFGPGTRLTVL.

This clonotype was observed many times. The chain couples TRBV4-2 to TRBJ1-5; D might be TRBD1 (5 bases). CDR3 size: 15 residues. Trimming stripped 4 bases from V and 5 bases from J, with 15 bases between. Germline CDR1 and CDR2: LGHNA and YNFKEQ. CDR3 nucleotide sequence: TGTGCCAGCAGCCTGATGGCAGGGCCGGATCAGCCCCAGCATTTT. Encoded protein: CASSLMAGPDQPQHF.

This clonotype was recorded at least ten times. The gene calls are TRBV7-8 and TRBJ2-5; the D gene is possibly TRBD1 (6 bases). The germline V and J ends were trimmed by 2 bases and 8 bases, with 15 bases remaining between them. The length of the CDR3 is 14 residues. Germline CDR1 and CDR2: SGHVS and FQNEAQ. The CDR3 loop reads CASSLTGQTLTQYF. CDR3 DNA sequence: TGTGCCAGCAGCTTAACCGGACAGACATTAACCCAGTACTTC.

This chain links TRBV7-9 with TRBJ2-1; 10 bases are a match to TRBD1. In germline, CDR1 is SEHNR, CDR2 FQNEAQ (reference sequence). This CDR3 region has 16 residues. The ends lost 5 bases at V and 3 bases at J; junction bases unmatched: 7. CDR3 coding DNA: TGTGCCAGCAGCCCTGGGGGGGACAGGGGCTACAATGAGCAGTTCTTC. Encoded protein: CASSPGGDRGYNEQFF.

This clonotype was observed a few times. The chain joins TRBV7-2 to TRBJ2-1; a weak D match, TRBD1 (7 bases). The CDR3 loop spans 14 amino acids. The germline V gene encodes CDR1 SGHTA and CDR2 FQGNSA. V gave up 3 bases and J gave up 8 bases, with 14 bases separating them. CDR3 in amino acids: CASSFAGGKDEQFF. CDR3 bases: TGTGCCAGCAGCTTTGCAGGGGGGAAAGATGAGCAGTTCTTC.

This clonotype has a count of ten or more. The V and J genes are TRBV6-2 or TRBV6-3 and TRBJ2-1; D might be TRBD2 (5 bases). Deletions cut 5 bases from V and 9 bases from J, with 17 bases between. The CDR3 is made up of 14 amino acids. CDR1 and CDR2 (germline): MNHEY, SVGEGT. DNA for the CDR3: TGTGCCAGCAGTACCGGACTGGCCTGGGCTGAGCAGTTCTTC. It encodes CASSTGLAWAEQFF.

The gene calls are TRBV9 and TRBJ1-1; no clear D gene. Trimming shortened V by 1 base and J by 3 bases, and 7 bases separated the two germline ends. The CDR3 is 13 residues long. The germline CDR1 and CDR2 sequences are SGDLS and YYNGEE. The CDR3 sequence: CASSVSTDTEAFF. The DNA of the CDR3 is TGTGCCAGCAGCGTAAGCACGGACACTGAAGCTTTCTTT.

This sequence joins TRBV20-1 and TRBJ1-1; TRBD1 aligns across 9 bases. This CDR3 is 20 amino acids long. Germline CDR1 and CDR2: DFQATT and SNEGSKA (reference sequence). Germline trimming cut 2 bases from V and 6 bases from J; bases unmatched to any gene: 25. This CDR3 is CSARKIHPGTGWVEGAEAFF. The CDR3 DNA is TGCAGTGCTAGAAAGATCCACCCAGGGACAGGGTGGGTGGAGGGGGCTGAAGCTTTCTTT.

The CDR3 DNA follows: TGTGCCAGCAGTTCCCTAAGTCTCTCCATGGAGCAGTTCTTC. This sequence encodes CASSSLSLSMEQFF. The chain recombines TRBV12-3 or TRBV12-4 with TRBJ2-1; D gene uncertain. Trimming took off 4 bases at V and 10 bases at J, with 17 bases between the two ends. The CDR3 runs 14 residues.

In its sample, this clonotype was seen many times. The chain has TRBV7-9 and TRBJ1-6, with D possibly being TRBD1 (6 bases). The CDR3 totals 18 residues. V was trimmed by 5 bases and J by 0 bases, leaving 17 bases between them. Germline-derived CDR1 and CDR2 are SEHNR and FQNEAQ (reference sequence). The chain's CDR3 is CASSNLVGASSYNSPLHF. In nucleotides, the CDR3 is TGTGCCAGCAGCAATCTCGTGGGGGCCAGCTCCTATAATTCACCCCTCCACTTT.

This clonotype came up a few times. CDR3 sequence (DNA): TGTGCCAGCAGCTTACGGGAACACACTGAAGCTTTCTTT. Its translation: CASSLREHTEAFF. The chain combines TRBV7-9 with TRBJ1-1; D is ambiguous. Germline values: CDR1 SEHNR, CDR2 FQNEAQ (reference sequence). Trimming took 2 bases from V and 3 from J, leaving 7 bases between them. The CDR3 runs 13 residues.

This clonotype was detected a few times. The chain links TRBV6-2 or TRBV6-3 to TRBJ1-5; D is perhaps TRBD1 (6 bases). Germline V CDR1 and CDR2: MNHEY, SVGEGT. Trimming shortened V by 4 bases and J by 0 bases, and 10 bases separated the two germline ends. CDR3 size: 15 residues. The CDR3 DNA is TGTGCCAGCAGTTTCGGACAGAATAGCAATCAGCCCCAGCATTTT. This gives the protein CASSFGQNSNQPQHF.

This clonotype showed up just a few times. The chain uses TRBV18 and TRBJ2-3, with D possibly matching TRBD2 (6 bases). The germline gives CDR1 KGHSH, CDR2 LQKENI. The CDR3 totals 14 residues. V lost 0 bases, J lost 4 bases, and 8 bases lay in between. The CDR3 DNA reads as TGTGCCAGCTCACCACCGGGGGGACCAGATACGCAGTATTTT. It is translated as CASSPPGGPDTQYF.

This clonotype was recorded at least ten times. The rearrangement joins TRBV7-8 to TRBJ1-6, with D possibly being TRBD1 (6 bases). This CDR3 is built from 14 residues. Trimming left V 2 bases short and J 8 bases short, with 10 bases between. Germline values: CDR1 SGHVS, CDR2 FQNEAQ. DNA of the CDR3: TGTGCCAGCAGCTTAACAGGGTACGATTCACCCCTCCACTTT. Protein product: CASSLTGYDSPLHF.

This clonotype was detected a few times. V and J are TRBV5-4 and TRBJ2-3; 11 bases are a match to TRBD2. Germline V gives CDR1 SGHNT, CDR2 YYREEE (reference sequence). The CDR3 has 16 residues. The J segment lost 3 bases and the V segment lost 0 bases, leaving 3 bases of the junction unmatched. In DNA form, the CDR3 reads TGTGCCAGCAGCTTGGAATTAGCGGGGGGGACAGATACGCAGTATTTT. This translates into CASSLELAGGTDTQYF.

This clonotype was counted ten times or more. The rearrangement joins TRBV7-8 to TRBJ1-2, with a possible D match to TRBD1 (5 bases). V was clipped by 5 bases and J by 0 bases, with 13 bases between them. CDR3 length: 15 residues. Germline-derived CDR1 and CDR2 are SGHVS and FQNEAQ. In DNA, the CDR3 is TGTGCCAGCAGCCCTCGGAGGGGAGCTAACTATGGCTACACCTTC. Protein sequence: CASSPRRGANYGYTF.

This clonotype was observed a few times. This chain uses TRBV7-2 with TRBJ2-1; D remains ambiguous. V shed 5 bases and J shed 0 bases, with 14 bases lying between them. The CDR3 totals 16 residues. Per germline, CDR1 SGHTA and CDR2 FQGNSA. This CDR3 is CASSPAPASSYNEQFF. As DNA, the CDR3 is TGTGCCAGCAGCCCAGCGCCGGCCAGCTCCTACAATGAGCAGTTCTTC.

The chain employs TRBV5-1 and TRBJ1-3, with D unresolved. With 3 bases removed from V and 0 bases from J, the gap between germline ends came to 10 bases. This CDR3 has 15 amino acids. Germline CDR1 reads SGHRS; CDR2 reads YFSETQ. The CDR3 DNA reads TGCGCCAGCAGCTCAGACGGGAGCTCTGGAAACACCATATATTTT. Its protein product is CASSSDGSSGNTIYF.

This clonotype showed up many times. The rearrangement joins TRBV27 to TRBJ1-2; maybe TRBD1 (5 bases). Germline loops: CDR1 MNHEY, CDR2 SMNVEV (reference sequence). The CDR3 spans 16 residues. Trimming shortened V by 5 bases and J by 3 bases, and 19 bases separated the two germline ends. CDR3: CASSLTGVGGDYGYTF. CDR3 nucleotides: TGTGCCAGCAGTCTCACGGGGGTTGGAGGGGACTATGGCTACACCTTC.

This clonotype has a handful of counts. V gene TRBV7-2 combines with J gene TRBJ2-3, with TRBD2 matching 7 bases. The CDR3 is made up of 14 amino acids. The germline V gene encodes CDR1 SGHTA and CDR2 FQGNSA. The junction had 3 bases not matched to a gene; V was cut back by 0 bases and J by 6 bases. DNA of the CDR3: TGTGCCAGCAGCTTAGCGAGCGGGATGGATACGCAGTATTTT. Translating gives CASSLASGMDTQYF.

The table lists this clonotype with many counts. CDR3 amino acids: CATSMNTEAFF. CDR3 DNA sequence: TGTGCCACCAGTATGAACACTGAAGCTTTCTTT. The rearrangement joins TRBV24-1 to TRBJ1-1; no clear D gene. This CDR3 spans 11 amino acids. The germline CDR1 and CDR2 sequences are KGHDR and SFDVKD. V lost 6 bases and J lost 0, with 1 base in between.

There are many counts of this clonotype. This chain connects TRBV5-4 to TRBJ1-6; D is possibly TRBD1 (5 bases). CDR3 length equals 15 residues. CDR1 and CDR2 (germline): SGHNT, YYREEE (reference sequence). Trimming shortened V by 4 bases and J by 7 bases, and 15 bases separated the two germline ends. CDR3 nucleotide sequence: TGTGCCAGCAGCCGGTCCCAGGGATTGAATTCACCCCTCCACTTT. Translation gives CASSRSQGLNSPLHF.

The table lists this clonotype with a few counts. The rearrangement joins TRBV6-2 or TRBV6-3 to TRBJ1-6; no clear D. The CDR3 sequence is 15 residues long. Germline values: CDR1 MNHEY, CDR2 SVGEGT. Trimming removed 6 bases at V and 7 bases at J, with 16 bases between. The CDR3 loop is CASSALWKVNSPLHF. DNA for the CDR3: TGTGCCAGCAGCGCCCTGTGGAAGGTAAATTCACCCCTCCACTTT.

There are many counts of this clonotype. This chain connects TRBV5-1 to TRBJ2-3, with no clear D. The CDR3 contains 15 residues. From germline, CDR1 is SGHRS and CDR2 YFSETQ. The V end lost 0 bases, the J end lost 0 bases, and 8 bases lay between the germline ends. CDR3 sequence: CASSLVGRSTDTQYF. The CDR3 DNA sequence: TGCGCCAGCAGCTTGGTCGGGCGGAGCACAGATACGCAGTATTTT.

Only a few counts were recorded for this clonotype. V usage is TRBV7-9 and J usage is TRBJ1-1; weak D call: TRBD1 (6 bases). The CDR3 consists of 14 residues. The V gene lost 5 bases and the J gene lost 2 bases, with 12 bases spanning the gap. Germline V gene lookup returns CDR1 SEHNR and CDR2 FQNEAQ (reference sequence). CDR3 coding DNA: TGTGCCAGCAGCGCCAACAGGGTAAACACTGAAGCTTTCTTT. Translating it yields CASSANRVNTEAFF.

This clonotype was observed many times. The chain is built from TRBV6-2 or TRBV6-3 and TRBJ1-4; D is unresolved. Germline loops: CDR1 MNHEY, CDR2 SVGEGT. This CDR3 region has 11 residues. V was shortened by 2 bases and J by 14 bases, with 9 bases between the two germline ends. This CDR3 is CASSYLQRLFF. The CDR3 coding sequence is TGTGCCAGCAGTTACCTACAGAGGCTGTTTTTT.

This clonotype appeared many times. This rearrangement joins TRBV10-3 to TRBJ2-7; D is undetermined. The germline V gene has CDR1 ENHRY and CDR2 SYGVKD. The length of the CDR3 is 11 residues. Between the trimmed V and J ends, which lost 10 bases and 3 bases, there was a span of 10 bases. The CDR3 region has the DNA TGTGCCACCAAAGCAGGCTACGAGCAGTACGTC. Its translation: CATKAGYEQYV.